A single sample is the source of the 18 T cell receptor beta chains below, sequenced in a study of neurological immune-mediated disorders. TCRdb re-analysed the 5' RACE reads in MiXCR, keeping a single row per CDR3 protein. The table has 66,000 or so distinct CDR3 sequences, 5.2% seen once. The material sequenced was PBMCs. The receptors originated from a young woman with multiple sclerosis.

This clonotype was recorded many times. The V call is TRBV20-1, the J call TRBJ2-2; D gene ambiguous. This CDR3 is 13 amino acids long. Germline V CDR1 and CDR2: DFQATT, SNEGSKA (reference sequence). Trimming took 1 base from V and 4 from J, leaving 7 bases between them. DNA of the CDR3: TGCAGTGCTAGAGGCCCCGGCACCGGGGAGCTGTTTTTT. It translates to CSARGPGTGELFF.

This clonotype was counted many times. The rearrangement uses TRBV20-1 and TRBJ2-3; 9 bases fit TRBD2. Germline V lookup: CDR1 DFQATT, CDR2 SNEGSKA (reference sequence). The CDR3 runs 14 residues. Germline trimming cut 5 bases from V and 5 bases from J; bases unmatched to any gene: 8. The CDR3 sequence is CSAPSLAGRDTQYF. The CDR3 DNA is TGCAGTGCTCCCTCCCTAGCGGGAAGAGATACGCAGTATTTT.

This clonotype was recorded at least ten times. This sequence joins TRBV6-1 and TRBJ2-2, with D perhaps being TRBD1 or TRBD2 (6 bases each). The V end was cut by 2 bases, the J end by 7 bases, with 20 bases between. CDR1 MNHNS and CDR2 SASEGT come from the germline V gene. CDR3 size: 17 residues. The CDR3 sequence is CASSEPVIRGQYGELFF. CDR3 DNA: TGTGCCAGCAGTGAACCGGTTATTCGGGGGCAATACGGGGAGCTGTTTTTT.

This clonotype has a count of ten or more. V gene TRBV20-1 combines with J gene TRBJ2-4; D may correspond to TRBD1 or TRBD2 (5 bases each). The CDR3 has 15 residues. The germline V gene encodes CDR1 DFQATT and CDR2 SNEGSKA (reference sequence). The V and J ends lost 0 bases and 1 base respectively, with 10 bases between them. In nucleotides, the CDR3 is TGCAGTGCTAGAGAGAATCGGGGCGCCAAAAACATTCAGTACTTC. This codes for CSARENRGAKNIQYF.

This clonotype showed up many times. The chain couples TRBV20-1 to TRBJ1-5, with D maybe TRBD1 (5 bases). The CDR3 extends over 14 amino acids. The V end was cut by 6 bases, the J end by 5 bases, with 17 bases between. Germline V CDR1 and CDR2: DFQATT, SNEGSKA (reference sequence). This CDR3 reads CSASEGGADQPQHF. CDR3 in DNA: TGCAGTGCATCTGAAGGCGGGGCTGATCAGCCCCAGCATTTT.

This clonotype showed up many times. The chain links TRBV9 to TRBJ2-1; D is uncertain. Germline CDR1 reads SGDLS; CDR2 reads YYNGEE. This CDR3 comprises 16 residues. Deletions cut 3 bases from V and 2 bases from J, with 15 bases between. In nucleotides, the CDR3 is TGTGCCAGCAGCGGGGTGTCTGTGGGCCCCTACAATGAGCAGTTCTTC. It yields the protein CASSGVSVGPYNEQFF.

The sample holds many counts of this clonotype. The DNA of the CDR3 is TGCAGTGCTAGACCCATTGGAAGCGGGGGGGCAGATACGCAGTATTTT. This sequence encodes CSARPIGSGGADTQYF. The rearrangement uses TRBV20-1 and TRBJ2-3, with 10 bases that match TRBD2. With 2 bases clipped from V and 4 bases from J, the junction kept 9 bases outside the gene matches. Germline V CDR1 and CDR2: DFQATT, SNEGSKA (reference sequence). The CDR3 is 16 residues long.

This sequence joins TRBV20-1 and TRBJ1-1; D is unclear. CDR3 length: 11 amino acids. Trimming removed 4 bases at V and 4 bases at J, with 7 bases between. The germline gives CDR1 DFQATT, CDR2 SNEGSKA (reference sequence). CDR3 amino acids: CSAKVATEAFF. The CDR3 DNA is TGCAGTGCTAAGGTGGCCACTGAAGCTTTCTTT.

At least ten counts were recorded for this clonotype. The CDR3 protein is CSAVDRGGSSNEQFF. The CDR3 DNA reads TGCAGTGCTGTCGACAGGGGGGGCTCTTCAAATGAGCAGTTCTTC. V gene TRBV20-1 combines with J gene TRBJ2-1, with 9 bases aligning to TRBD1. The CDR3 covers 15 residues. Germline-derived CDR1 and CDR2 are DFQATT and SNEGSKA (reference sequence). Germline trimming cut 5 bases from V and 7 bases from J; bases unmatched to any gene: 12.

This clonotype was detected ten times or more. The chain links TRBV7-9 to TRBJ1-2, with 7 bases fitting TRBD1. The CDR3 totals 13 residues. The germline V gene has CDR1 SEHNR and CDR2 FQNEAQ (reference sequence). Unmatched junction bases numbered 1, after V lost 4 bases and J lost 2 bases. The DNA for the CDR3 is TGTGCCAGCAGCTCGACAGGGAACTATGGCTACACCTTC. It is translated as CASSSTGNYGYTF.

This clonotype has at least ten counts. CDR3 in DNA: TGCGCCAGCAGCCCTGGACAGGGAAAGGGCACTGAAGCTTTCTTT. This translates into CASSPGQGKGTEAFF. V gene TRBV5-1 combines with J gene TRBJ1-1, with TRBD1 matching 8 bases. Germline CDR1 and CDR2: SGHRS and YFSETQ. CDR3 length: 15 residues. V trimming: 4 bases; J trimming: 4 bases; junction bases outside the gene matches: 9.

Comments on this clonotype: Germline is not matched at one junction end, which may reflect a read error. This rearrangement joins TRBV4-1 to TRBJ1-5; 8 bases align to TRBD1. The CDR3 sequence is 16 residues long. CDR1 and CDR2 from the germline V gene are MGHRA and YSYEKL. This CDR3 is CASSPTSDRAGQPQNF. The CDR3 nucleotides read TGCGCCAGCAGCCCCACGTCGGACAGGGCAGGTCAGCCCCAGAATTTT.

This clonotype has a count of ten or more. This rearrangement joins TRBV7-2 to TRBJ2-3, with 14 positions matching TRBD2. Germline CDR1 SGHTA, CDR2 FQGNSA. The CDR3 is 15 residues long. Losses at the gene ends were 5 bases for V and 8 bases for J; bases not matched to a gene: 6. CDR3 sequence (DNA): TGTGCCAGCAGCCTAACCGGGACTAGCGGGGGTACGCAGTATTTT. Translated, it gives CASSLTGTSGGTQYF.

This clonotype was picked up many times. The chain links TRBV5-1 to TRBJ2-5; maybe TRBD2 (5 bases). Trimming cost V 1 base and J 7 bases, with 11 bases left between them. In germline, CDR1 is SGHRS, CDR2 YFSETQ. This CDR3 is 13 amino acids long. CDR3 loop: CASSLSGDGTQYF. The CDR3 bases are TGCGCCAGCAGCTTGAGCGGTGACGGGACCCAGTACTTC.

This clonotype was observed at least ten times. The rearrangement joins TRBV2 to TRBJ2-3; 11 bases are a match to TRBD1. J lost 4 bases, V lost 6 bases, and 3 bases had no gene match. CDR3 length: 14 amino acids. Germline V gives CDR1 SNHLY, CDR2 FYNNEI. CDR3 residues: CASSGTGGADTQYF. The CDR3 region has the DNA TGTGCCAGCAGCGGGACAGGGGGAGCAGATACGCAGTATTTT.

This clonotype was observed at least ten times. The rearrangement uses TRBV4-1 and TRBJ2-7; D call uncertain. The length of the CDR3 is 15 residues. CDR1 and CDR2 (germline): MGHRA, YSYEKL. V was pared by 0 bases and J by 1 base, with 10 bases between. CDR3 sequence: CASSQDSIGSYEQYF. As DNA, the CDR3 is TGCGCCAGCAGCCAAGATTCTATAGGATCCTACGAGCAGTACTTC.

This clonotype was recorded at least ten times. The J gene is TRBJ2-1, the V gene TRBV5-1; 8 bases are a match to TRBD1. V shed 1 base and J 8 bases; nucleotides not matched to a gene: 5. The CDR3 spans 14 residues. The germline V gene has CDR1 SGHRS and CDR2 YFSETQ. The CDR3 region has the DNA TGCGCCAGCAGCTTGACAGGGGGTTCGTATGAGCAGTTCTTC. Residues: CASSLTGGSYEQFF.

This clonotype was seen repeatedly, ten times or more. The chain is built from TRBV3-1 and TRBJ1-1; no clear D gene. The germline V gene has CDR1 LGHDT and CDR2 YNNKEL (reference sequence). V shed 5 bases and J shed 1 base, with 17 bases lying between them. The CDR3 runs to 16 residues. The CDR3, as DNA: TGTGCCAGCAGCTCGAAGGTCCGCACCCCGAACACTGAAGCTTTCTTT. Translating it yields CASSSKVRTPNTEAFF.